The 17 T cell receptor beta chains listed next were all sequenced from one sample in a study of T cell responses to AZD1222 COVID-19 vaccine. Clones were sequenced by immunoSEQ multiplex PCR, and TCRdb holds only the in-frame ones, with some missing. The sample yields 95,000 to 100,000 clones, over 75% seen once. The sample was peripheral blood, taken on day 0 of AZD1222 vaccination. Every receptor here comes from an adult in good health.

The V and J genes are TRBV5-1 and TRBJ2-2, with 9 nucleotides matching TRBD2. This CDR3 comprises 16 residues. Trimming took 0 bases from V and 6 from J; bases not matched to a gene: 6. CDR1 is SGHRS and CDR2 is YFSETQ in the germline V gene. CDR3 residues: CASSLVGSGGSGELFF. In DNA form, the CDR3 reads TGCGCCAGCAGCTTGGTCGGTAGCGGGGGTTCCGGGGAGCTGTTTTTT.

This chain joins TRBV5-1 and TRBJ2-7, with 10 bases matching TRBD1. The CDR3 consists of 16 residues. Germline lookup yields CDR1 SGHRS and CDR2 YFSETQ. The V and J ends lost 3 bases and 3 bases, in that order; junction bases with no gene match: 9. The CDR3 nucleotides read TGCGCCAGCAGCTCAAACCGGGACAGGGGTAACTACGAGCAGTACTTC. It specifies CASSSNRDRGNYEQYF.

This clone was seen a single time. The rearrangement joins TRBV19 to TRBJ1-5, with D unresolved. The ends were cut back, 5 bases at V and 2 bases at J, with 13 bases in the middle. Germline V gives CDR1 LNHDA, CDR2 SQIVND (reference sequence). The CDR3 has 15 amino acids. For the CDR3, the DNA is TGTGCCAGTAGTGTTCTTAGTTTTGGCAATCAGCCCCAGCATTTT. Encoded protein: CASSVLSFGNQPQHF.

The rearrangement joins TRBV9 to TRBJ1-5; TRBD1 matches at 7 bases. With 0 bases clipped from V and 1 base from J, the junction kept 10 bases outside the gene matches. Per the germline V gene, CDR1 is SGDLS and CDR2 is YYNGEE. The CDR3 extends over 18 amino acids. CDR3 protein: CASSVAGRQGESNQPQHF. The CDR3 DNA is TGTGCCAGCAGCGTAGCGGGCCGACAGGGAGAAAGCAATCAGCCCCAGCATTTT.

This chain connects TRBV29-1 to TRBJ1-1; maybe TRBD1 (6 bases). The V end lost 7 bases, the J end lost 10 bases, and 16 bases lay between the germline ends. Germline V gene lookup returns CDR1 SQVTM and CDR2 ANQGSEA. The CDR3 has 11 amino acids. The CDR3 is CSAGQFQGAFF. The CDR3 DNA follows: TGCAGCGCTGGACAGTTTCAAGGAGCTTTCTTT.

The gene calls are TRBV6-1 and TRBJ2-1; D may be TRBD2 (6 bases). This CDR3 comprises 15 residues. Trimming stripped 3 bases from V and 3 bases from J, with 12 bases between. Germline-derived CDR1 and CDR2 are MNHNS and SASEGT. CDR3 coding DNA: TGTGCCAGCAGTGAGGTGTCGGAGGGCTACAATGAGCAGTTCTTC. Its translation: CASSEVSEGYNEQFF.

The rearrangement uses TRBV3-1 (or the pseudogene TRBV3-2) and TRBJ1-5; D might be TRBD1 (6 bases). The V end was cut by 4 bases, the J end by 4 bases, with 8 bases between. Germline-derived CDR1 and CDR2 are LGHDT and YNNKEL (reference sequence). The CDR3 has 13 residues. The CDR3 DNA reads as TGTGCCAGCAGCCGCAGGGGAAATCAGCCCCAGCATTTT. As protein: CASSRRGNQPQHF.

The chain recombines TRBV7-6 with TRBJ1-2, with 10 bases matching TRBD1. With 2 bases clipped from V and 6 bases from J, the junction kept 12 bases outside the gene matches. The V gene's germline CDR1 is SGHVS and CDR2 FNYEAQ. This CDR3 region has 17 residues. For the CDR3, the DNA is TGTGCCAGCAGCTTACGAGGGGACAGGGGAAGGGCTAATGGCTACACCTTC. Its protein product is CASSLRGDRGRANGYTF.

V and J are TRBV7-2 and TRBJ1-5; 10 nucleotides align to TRBD1. The germline V gene encodes CDR1 SGHTA and CDR2 FQGNSA. The CDR3 is 15 residues long. V was pared by 4 bases and J by 1 base, with 1 base of the junction left unmatched. The DNA for the CDR3 is TGTGCCAGCAGCTCGGACAGGGGGAGCAATCAGCCCCAGCATTTT. It is translated as CASSSDRGSNQPQHF.

V is TRBV6-5 and J is TRBJ1-1; unclear D gene. V was cut by 4 bases and J by 2 bases, with 5 bases left in between. This CDR3 has 12 residues. CDR1 is MNHEY, CDR2 SVGAGI, per germline. The CDR3 DNA follows: TGTGCCAGCAGTTCAATAAACACTGAAGCTTTCTTT. Protein sequence: CASSSINTEAFF.

V is TRBV5-4 and J is TRBJ2-5; D unresolved. Germline V CDR1 and CDR2: SGHNT, YYREEE (reference sequence). There are 15 residues in the CDR3. Trimming took 2 bases from V and 1 from J, leaving 12 bases between them. CDR3 amino acids: CASSFAPEPQETQYF. CDR3 nucleotide sequence: TGTGCCAGCAGCTTCGCGCCGGAGCCCCAAGAGACCCAGTACTTC.

The V call is TRBV11-2, the J call TRBJ1-1; no definite D call. V lost 10 bases, J lost 5 bases, and 17 bases lay in between. The CDR3 covers 13 residues. Germline V CDR1 and CDR2: SGHAT, FQNNGV. The CDR3 nucleotides read TGTGCCACCCAGTTTATTGGCAGAACTGAAGCTTTCTTT. It encodes CATQFIGRTEAFF.

The chain carries TRBV5-4 and TRBJ2-7; D unresolved. Germline CDR1 reads SGHNT; CDR2 reads YYREEE (reference sequence). V lost 5 bases to trimming and J lost 4 bases, with 25 bases between them. The CDR3 contains 17 residues. In DNA form, the CDR3 reads TGTGCCAGCAGTACGGATGCGGCCCAGCGTATGGAATACGAGCAGTACTTC. This encodes CASSTDAAQRMEYEQYF.

V gene TRBV2 combines with J gene TRBJ2-5, with 8 nucleotides matching TRBD2. This CDR3 has 15 amino acids. Per the germline V gene, CDR1 is SNHLY and CDR2 is FYNNEI. V lost 5 bases and J lost 5; bases outside the gene matches: 10. The CDR3 is CASSFYGGAGETQYF. CDR3 nucleotides: TGTGCCAGCAGTTTTTACGGGGGGGCAGGGGAGACCCAGTACTTC.

The rearrangement joins TRBV5-1 to TRBJ2-7; the D gene could be TRBD1 or TRBD2 (5 bases each). V lost 0 bases and J lost 4, with 14 bases in between. The CDR3 extends over 15 amino acids. Per the germline V gene, CDR1 is SGHRS and CDR2 is YFSETQ. The CDR3 DNA reads as TGCGCCAGCAGCTTGGTGGGGGATCTTGGTTACGAGCAGTACTTC. The encoded protein is CASSLVGDLGYEQYF.

V is TRBV3-1 (or the pseudogene TRBV3-2) and J is TRBJ1-2; 7 bases line up with TRBD1. V lost 5 bases, J lost 4 bases, and 4 bases stayed unmatched. CDR3 length equals 13 residues. Germline-derived CDR1 and CDR2 are LGHDT and YNNKEL (reference sequence). In nucleotides, the CDR3 is TGTGCCAGCAGCGTGGGACAGAGCTATGGCTACACCTTC. Translating it yields CASSVGQSYGYTF.

The V call is TRBV6-5, the J call TRBJ1-1, with TRBD1 as a possible D gene (5 bases). The V gene's germline CDR1 is MNHEY and CDR2 SVGAGI. V dropped 0 bases and J dropped 7 bases, with 6 bases sitting between them. The length of the CDR3 is 12 residues. In DNA form, the CDR3 reads TGTGCCAGCAGTTACTCTGGGGGTGAAGCTTTCTTT. Its translation: CASSYSGGEAFF.